What follows is one TCR beta chain and its context. 60 Vbeta and 13 Jbeta primers were used in PCR. Sequencing was performed with immunoSEQ multiplex PCR; in TCRdb, only in-frame clones are kept and a portion is missing. The repertoire holds roughly 180,000 clones, with over 65% as singletons. This CDR3 has 16 amino acids. Germline loops: CDR1 MNHNS, CDR2 SASEGT. The V and J ends lost 0 bases and 5 bases respectively, with 16 bases between them. This entry belongs to a study of cytomegalovirus exposure and HLA in healthy donors. Study at large: Membership in the Caucasian-associated ancestry cluster was found for 81% of around 380 genotyped donors.

The TCR originated in a man between 18 and 29 years old in good health and CMV-seronegative. Sequencing used PBMCs. This chain uses TRBV6-1 with TRBJ2-5, with a possible D match to TRBD2 (7 bases). As DNA, the CDR3 is TGTGCCAGCAGTGAAGCGAACCCGGGGGGCCGGGAGACCCAGTACTTC. Amino acids: CASSEANPGGRETQYF.